The clone carrying this T cell receptor beta chain appeared a single time. Original processing notes: Estimation of nucleated cell counts was performed using reference gene primer amplification. The data were produced by immunoSEQ multiplex PCR, yet TCRdb's version contains in-frame clones alone and is incomplete. V, J and clone size reflect that table, while D and trimming were determined from the DNA. This table has about 40,000 clones, 86% appearing once. The entry originates in a study of blood T cell repertoires in COVID-19. Across the study: The study drew acute and convalescent COVID-19 samples from the United States, Italy and Spain. T cells, B-cell-depleted T cells, or PBMCs supplied cDNA or gDNA.

Germline loops: CDR1 LNHNV, CDR2 YYDKDF (reference sequence). V gave up 4 bases and J gave up 6 bases, with 16 bases separating them. This CDR3 contains 15 residues. The chain joins TRBV15 to TRBJ1-5; perhaps TRBD1 as D (6 bases). The sequence was collected from a man aged 45-65 years in a cohort sampled during active COVID-19. The specimen was peripheral blood. The CDR3 reads CATSIRGQALQPQHF. CDR3 coding DNA: TGTGCCACCAGCATCAGGGGCCAGGCACTTCAGCCCCAGCATTTT.